A single T cell receptor (beta chain) is shown here with its context. V was trimmed by 3 bases and J by 3 bases, leaving 7 bases between them. Germline values: CDR1 DFQATT, CDR2 SNEGSKA (reference sequence). The CDR3 covers 12 residues. This sample was included in a study of spatial heterogeneity in lung cancer. Study as a whole: Averaged across combinations, each unique TCR and UMI pairing appeared more than ten times in raw reads, which were uncorrected.

TCRdb independently ran MiXCR on the 5' RACE reads; one entry per CDR3 protein. The sample records under 40,000 distinct CDR3 sequences, 4% to 6% being singletons. As to time point: sample taken at primary tumor resection. Unsorted samples of tumor, nontumor lung or frozen PBMC had their whole RNA sequenced. The receptor's source is a female donor with early-stage non-small cell lung cancer. The chain uses TRBV20-1 and TRBJ2-3; D may be TRBD2 (5 bases). Source: PBMCs, taken at surgery. DNA of the CDR3: TGCAGTGCTAGCCCGGGGACAGATACGCAGTATTTT. Amino acids: CSASPGTDTQYF.